This T cell receptor (beta chain) was profiled in a study of blood T cell repertoires in COVID-19. Looking at the study overall: Sites in the United States, Italy and Spain provided acute and convalescent COVID-19 samples. The cDNA or gDNA used as material had been derived from T cells, B-cell-depleted T cells, or PBMCs.

Per the authors' pipeline: Amplifying reference gene primers gave estimates of nucleated cell counts. The assay was immunoSEQ multiplex PCR, and TCRdb's table has in-frame clones only and misses some. That table supplies the V and J calls and clone size; D and trimming were determined from the DNA. The sample has roughly 250,000 clones, over 80% seen once. This CDR3 has 11 amino acids. V lost 7 bases to trimming and J lost 5 bases, with 11 bases between them. Per germline, CDR1 SQVTM and CDR2 ANQGSEA. Exposed enrollees had met someone with a PCR-confirmed or clinician-diagnosed COVID-19 case at some point within the 2 weeks before study entry.

This chain uses TRBV29-1 with TRBJ1-2; D is uncertain. Sequencing was done on a sample of PBMCs or T cells enriched from blood (not recorded which). The source is a woman aged 40 to 49 who had been exposed to COVID-19. Here the CDR3 DNA reads TGCAGCGCCGGCGACACTTATGGCTACACCTTC. Its protein is CSAGDTYGYTF.